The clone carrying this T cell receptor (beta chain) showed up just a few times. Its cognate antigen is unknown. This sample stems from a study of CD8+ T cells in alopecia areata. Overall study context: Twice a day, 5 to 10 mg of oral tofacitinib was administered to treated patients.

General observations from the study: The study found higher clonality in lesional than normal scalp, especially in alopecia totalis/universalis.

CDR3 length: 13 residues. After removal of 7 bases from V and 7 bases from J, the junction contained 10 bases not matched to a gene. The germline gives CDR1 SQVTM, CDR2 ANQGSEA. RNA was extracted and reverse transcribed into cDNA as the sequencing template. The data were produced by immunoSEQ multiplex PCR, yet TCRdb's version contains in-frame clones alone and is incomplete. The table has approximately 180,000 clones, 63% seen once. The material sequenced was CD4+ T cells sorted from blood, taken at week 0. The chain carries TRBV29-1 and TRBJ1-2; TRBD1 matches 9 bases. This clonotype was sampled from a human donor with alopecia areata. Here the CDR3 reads CSALQGARSGYTF. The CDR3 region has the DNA TGCAGCGCTTTACAGGGGGCGCGATCTGGCTACACCTTC.